A selection of T cell receptor beta chains follows, all from one sample in a study of PD-L1 blockade in urothelial cancer. Some clones are missing from TCRdb's copy, which holds only in-frame ones; the method was immunoSEQ multiplex PCR. The data contain approximately 100,000 clones, 80% to 90% of them singletons. Source: PBMCs, taken around atezolizumab (anti-PD-L1) treatment. All receptors derive from an elderly woman with urothelial cancer. Each CDR3 is given with its conserved first and last residue. The D gene is left open where the match is weak. A clone size is listed for some rows: how often the clone was seen (once, few, many), or a class if it is expanded.

V	D	J	size	CDR3	DNA
TRBV11-1	NA	TRBJ2-6	NA	CASSLGQAGANVLTF	TGTGCCAGCAGCCTAGGGCAGGCCGGGGCCAACGTCCTGACTTTC
TRBV28	NA	TRBJ1-3	NA	CASSLESARGGNTIYF	TGTGCCAGCAGTTTAGAGTCGGCGCGAGGAGGAAACACCATATATTTT
TRBV19	TRBD2	TRBJ2-7	NA	CASSSRGGSEQYF	TGTGCCAGTAGCTCCCGGGGGGGGAGCGAGCAGTACTTC
TRBV19	NA	TRBJ1-1	NA	CASSNYARSTTEAFF	TGTGCCAGTAGTAACTACGCCCGGAGTACCACTGAAGCTTTCTTT
TRBV27	NA	TRBJ1-5	NA	CASSFLNQPQHF	TGTGCCAGCAGTTTCCTGAATCAGCCCCAGCATTTT
TRBV10-3	TRBD2	TRBJ2-3	NA	CAIRGAGGGDTQYF	TGTGCCATCAGGGGAGCGGGAGGGGGGGATACGCAGTATTTT
TRBV6-1	NA	TRBJ1-2	NA	CASSEAWGGGCAF	TGTGCCAGCAGTGAAGCGTGGGGCGGGGGGTGCGCCTTC
TRBV5-1	TRBD1	TRBJ1-4	NA	CASSFQGAPNEKLFF	TGCGCCAGCAGCTTCCAGGGGGCACCTAATGAAAAACTGTTTTTT
TRBV6-1	NA	TRBJ2-1	NA	CASRISLHSYNEQFF	TGTGCCAGCAGGATTAGCCTACACTCCTACAATGAGCAGTTCTTC
TRBV27	NA	TRBJ1-2	NA	CASTPSGPSLNYTF	TGTGCCAGCACCCCTTCGGGTCCTTCTCTAAACTACACCTTC
TRBV27	TRBD2	TRBJ2-7	NA	CASSIGLVGEQYF	TGTGCCAGCAGTATCGGACTAGTGGGCGAGCAGTACTTC
TRBV5-4	NA	TRBJ2-2	NA	CASSLDSNTGELFF	TGTGCCAGCAGCCTGGACAGTAACACCGGGGAGCTGTTTTTT
TRBV5-4	NA	TRBJ2-6	NA	CASSLDRESPGAF	TGTGCCAGCAGCTTGGACCGGGAAAGCCCTGGGGCTTTC
TRBV6-5	NA	TRBJ1-5	NA	CASRVGGASNQPQHF	TGTGCCAGCAGGGTCGGGGGGGCTAGCAATCAGCCCCAGCATTTT
TRBV30	NA	TRBJ2-7	NA	CAWSRQHLREQYF	TGTGCCTGGAGTCGACAGCACCTACGGGAGCAGTACTTC
TRBV7-8	TRBD1	TRBJ1-1	NA	CASSSGQGWTEAFF	TGTGCCAGCAGCTCGGGACAGGGATGGACTGAAGCTTTCTTT
TRBV7-9	TRBD1	TRBJ1-2	once	CASSSVTGTDYYGYTF	TGTGCCAGCAGCTCCGTCACCGGGACAGACTACTATGGCTACACCTTC
TRBV19	NA	TRBJ2-1	NA	CASSRRDNEQFF	TGTGCCAGTAGTCGAAGAGACAATGAGCAGTTCTTC
TRBV14	TRBD2	TRBJ2-7	NA	CASSHEGLAVYEQYF	TGTGCCAGCAGTCACGAGGGACTAGCGGTGTACGAGCAGTACTTC
TRBV19	TRBD1	TRBJ2-6	NA	CASSQTGGALSGANVLTF	TGTGCCAGTAGCCAGACAGGGGGCGCCCTCTCTGGGGCCAACGTCCTGACTTTC
TRBV5-1	TRBD1	TRBJ1-3	medium-sized	CASSSATGENTIYF	TGCGCCAGCAGCTCCGCGACAGGGGAAAACACCATATATTTT
TRBV28	NA	TRBJ2-7	NA	CASRSQNYEQYF	TGTGCCAGCAGGTCCCAAAACTACGAGCAGTACTTC
TRBV2	NA	TRBJ2-7	NA	CASSERTQQYF	TGTGCCAGCAGTGAACGGACTCAGCAGTACTTC